This entry lists 23 T cell receptor beta chains sequenced from one sample in a study of vaccination effects on CD4 cells after COVID-19. CD4+ T cells specific for antigen were expanded with viral peptide pools by the ViraFEST assay before sequencing. After around nine days in culture, the CD4+ T cells were isolated. Participants completed two doses of the BNT162b2 or mRNA-1273 vaccine. Using immunoSEQ multiplex PCR, the repertoire was profiled, and TCRdb retains in-frame clones only, with some absent. The sample has some 27,000 clones, less than 85% seen once. Their antigens are not known. This material consisted of CD4+ T cells from PBMCs cultured with HCoV-NL63 spike peptides, taken after COVID-19 vaccination. The receptors come from a human donor who received a COVID-19 vaccine.

This clone ranks as large. The chain recombines TRBV12-3 or TRBV12-4 with TRBJ2-7; TRBD2 matches 8 bases. The CDR3 is made up of 13 amino acids. J lost 7 bases, V lost 5 bases, and 7 bases had no gene match. The CDR3 nucleotides are TGTGCCAGCAGTCCTAGCGGGCTGGGTGAGCAGTACTTC. Encoded protein: CASSPSGLGEQYF.

The chain carries TRBV6-5 and TRBJ2-7; possible D gene TRBD2, 6 bases. V was shortened by 7 bases and J by 3 bases, with 19 bases between the two germline ends. Per germline, CDR1 MNHEY and CDR2 SVGAGI. This CDR3 has 15 residues. The CDR3 sequence is CASNSLRDPYYEQYF. CDR3 nucleotides: TGTGCCAGCAATTCCTTGCGGGACCCTTACTACGAGCAGTACTTC.

The rearrangement links TRBV3-1 (or the pseudogene TRBV3-2) to TRBJ1-1; no reliable D call. Trimming removed 1 base from V and 1 base from J, with 10 bases in between. The germline V gene has CDR1 LGHDT and CDR2 YNNKEL (reference sequence). This CDR3 comprises 15 residues. The CDR3 is CASSQGSGGNTEAFF. The DNA of the CDR3 is TGTGCCAGCAGCCAAGGATCAGGAGGGAACACTGAAGCTTTCTTT.

The chain is built from TRBV5-1 and TRBJ1-2; 10 bases fit TRBD1. The CDR3 contains 16 residues. The germline CDR1 and CDR2 sequences are SGHRS and YFSETQ. Germline trimming cut 0 bases from V and 4 bases from J; bases unmatched to any gene: 6. CDR3 in amino acids: CASSLEGGTGAYGYTF. The DNA for the CDR3 is TGCGCCAGCAGCTTGGAGGGCGGGACAGGGGCCTATGGCTACACCTTC.

This chain uses TRBV16 with TRBJ1-2, with unresolved D. V lost 4 bases and J 8 bases, leaving 17 bases between the germline ends. CDR1 and CDR2 (germline): KGHSY, FQNENV. This CDR3 region has 14 residues. This CDR3 is CASSLNSGTEGYTF. The CDR3 DNA reads TGTGCCAGCAGCCTCAATTCGGGCACAGAAGGCTACACCTTC. Looking up the rest from reference TRBV16 and TRBJ1-2 gives the full variable domain: GEEVAQTPKHLVRGEGQKAKLYCAPIKGHSYVFWYQQVLKNEFKFLISFQNENVFDETGMPKERFSAKCLPNSPCSLEIQATKLEDSAVYFCASSLNSGTEGYTFGSGTRLTVV.

The chain couples TRBV27 to TRBJ2-1; D uncertain. Germline V gene data show CDR1 as MNHEY and CDR2 as SMNVEV (reference sequence). The CDR3 covers 15 residues. With 3 bases removed from V and 4 bases from J, the gap between germline ends came to 13 bases. The CDR3 region is CASSFGPNTYNEQFF. The CDR3 DNA reads as TGTGCCAGCAGTTTTGGGCCGAACACTTACAATGAGCAGTTCTTC.

The chain links TRBV6-1 to TRBJ2-5; D is ambiguous. This CDR3 contains 12 residues. CDR1 is MNHNS and CDR2 is SASEGT in the germline V gene. Trimming shortened V by 2 bases and J by 9 bases, and 10 bases separated the two germline ends. The CDR3, as DNA: TGTGCCAGCAGTGAAATCGGTCGCCCCCAGTACTTC. This sequence encodes CASSEIGRPQYF.

In its sample, this clone was seen a few times. The rearrangement links TRBV19 to TRBJ1-6; 8 nucleotides line up with TRBD1. In germline, CDR1 is LNHDA, CDR2 SQIVND (reference sequence). The CDR3 runs 15 residues. Trimming removed 3 bases from V and 7 bases from J; junction bases left unmatched: 5. CDR3 nucleotide sequence: TGTGCCAGTAGTATTGAGGACAGGGCAAATTCACCCCTCCACTTT. This codes for CASSIEDRANSPLHF.

The chain uses TRBV3-1 (or the pseudogene TRBV3-2) and TRBJ2-7, with a tentative D call TRBD2 (6 bases). Germline loops: CDR1 LGHDT, CDR2 YNNKEL (reference sequence). This CDR3 has 13 residues. V lost 11 bases and J lost 0, with 14 bases in between. The DNA of the CDR3 is TGTGCCGCCGGGCACGGGAGCTCCTACGAGCAGTACTTC. This encodes CAAGHGSSYEQYF.

The rearrangement uses TRBV6-6 and TRBJ2-2, with D hard to call. CDR1 is MNHNY and CDR2 is SVGAGI in the germline V gene (reference sequence). Trimming removed 7 bases from V and 0 bases from J, with 9 bases in between. CDR3 length: 14 amino acids. For the CDR3, the DNA is TGTGCCAGCATCCAGTTCGCGAACACCGGGGAGCTGTTTTTT. Protein sequence: CASIQFANTGELFF.

The rearrangement uses TRBV20-1 and TRBJ2-3; D may be TRBD2 (5 bases). With 3 bases removed from V and 0 bases from J, the gap between germline ends came to 7 bases. Germline CDR1 reads DFQATT; CDR2 reads SNEGSKA (reference sequence). This CDR3 is 13 amino acids long. The CDR3 region has the DNA TGCAGTGCTAGTCCGGGAAGCACAGATACGCAGTATTTT. Amino acid sequence: CSASPGSTDTQYF.

V gene TRBV5-1 combines with J gene TRBJ2-1; TRBD2 matches at 15 bases. CDR1 and CDR2 (germline): SGHRS, YFSETQ. V shed 4 bases and J 8 bases; nucleotides not matched to a gene: 4. This CDR3 has 15 residues. CDR3 nucleotide sequence: TGCGCCAGCAGCGGACTAGCGGGAGGGCCCTATGAGCAGTTCTTC. Translated: CASSGLAGGPYEQFF.

The chain couples TRBV6-5 to TRBJ1-2; 7 nucleotides agree with TRBD1. Losses at the gene ends were 6 bases for V and 4 bases for J; bases not matched to a gene: 8. Looked up from germline, CDR1 is MNHEY and CDR2 is SVGAGI. The CDR3 has 14 amino acids. The CDR3 DNA reads as TGTGCCAGCAGGGGGGACAGATACGTCTATGGCTACACCTTC. Translating gives CASRGDRYVYGYTF.

This sequence joins TRBV29-1 and TRBJ1-2; D gene uncertain. Germline V lookup: CDR1 SQVTM, CDR2 ANQGSEA. The length of the CDR3 is 12 residues. Trimming stripped 0 bases from V and 7 bases from J, with 9 bases between. This CDR3 reads CSVEDLDRGYTF. As DNA, the CDR3 is TGCAGCGTTGAAGATCTTGACCGTGGCTACACCTTC.

This clone showed up just a few times. The J gene is TRBJ2-1, the V gene TRBV20-1; 7 bases match TRBD2. The CDR3 covers 15 residues. V lost 3 bases and J lost 8; bases outside the gene matches: 13. Per the germline V gene, CDR1 is DFQATT and CDR2 is SNEGSKA (reference sequence). CDR3 region: CSASRRLADLDEQFF. In DNA form, the CDR3 reads TGCAGTGCTAGTCGTCGTCTAGCGGACCTCGATGAGCAGTTCTTC.

The J gene is TRBJ1-1, the V gene TRBV4-1, with D possibly TRBD1 on 5 matching bases. V was pared by 2 bases and J by 1 base, with 8 bases between. Germline V gene lookup returns CDR1 MGHRA and CDR2 YSYEKL. This CDR3 has 14 amino acids. The CDR3: CASSQSGPNTEAFF. The DNA for the CDR3 is TGCGCCAGCAGCCAATCGGGGCCGAACACTGAAGCTTTCTTT.

The rearrangement joins TRBV29-1 to TRBJ2-7; a weak D match, TRBD1 (5 bases). V was trimmed by 6 bases and J by 6 bases, leaving 15 bases between them. CDR1 and CDR2 from the germline V gene are SQVTM and ANQGSEA. The CDR3 length is 12 residues. The CDR3 region is CSVEPRQGEQYF. The CDR3 region has the DNA TGCAGCGTCGAACCCAGGCAGGGCGAGCAGTACTTC.

This clone has a single count. The rearrangement joins TRBV18 to TRBJ2-6; unclear D gene. The length of the CDR3 is 14 residues. V was cut by 0 bases and J by 3 bases, with 3 bases left in between. Germline assignment: CDR1 KGHSH and CDR2 LQKENI. CDR3 DNA sequence: TGTGCCAGCTCACCACCGGGTGGGGCCAACGTCCTGACTTTC. Its translation is CASSPPGGANVLTF.

The chain has TRBV7-9 and TRBJ1-2; D remains unclear. The CDR3 has 15 amino acids. From germline, CDR1 is SEHNR and CDR2 FQNEAQ (reference sequence). Trimming left V 2 bases short and J 4 bases short, with 14 bases between. CDR3 region: CASSLHQKLAYGYTF. The CDR3 DNA reads as TGTGCCAGCAGCTTACATCAGAAGCTCGCCTATGGCTACACCTTC.

This clone was seen more than once but under ten times. V is TRBV7-9 and J is TRBJ1-2; TRBD1 aligns across 8 bases. V lost 5 bases and J lost 10; bases outside the gene matches: 12. The germline V gene has CDR1 SEHNR and CDR2 FQNEAQ (reference sequence). The CDR3 extends over 14 amino acids. The CDR3 reads CASSPGTGRASYTF. The CDR3, as DNA: TGTGCCAGCAGCCCAGGGACAGGAAGGGCCTCCTACACCTTC.

This clone was seen only a few times. This chain connects TRBV3-1 (or the pseudogene TRBV3-2) to TRBJ1-6, with 8 bases aligning to TRBD1. This CDR3 spans 14 amino acids. Germline V gene sequence: CDR1 LGHDT, CDR2 YNNKEL (reference sequence). After removal of 1 base from V and 7 bases from J, the junction contained 0 bases not matched to a gene. DNA of the CDR3: TGTGCCAGCAGCCAAGGGGACAGGAATTCACCCCTCCACTTT. Translated: CASSQGDRNSPLHF.

The V gene is TRBV7-7, the J gene TRBJ2-1; D is unclear. The germline gives CDR1 SSHAT, CDR2 FNYEAQ (reference sequence). Trimming cost V 1 base and J 0 bases, with 10 bases left between them. The CDR3 is made up of 16 amino acids. This chain's CDR3 is CASSLGRTVSYNEQFF. CDR3 DNA: TGTGCCAGCAGCTTAGGTAGGACGGTCTCCTACAATGAGCAGTTCTTC.

This clone was detected only once. The V and J genes are TRBV5-1 and TRBJ1-2, with 8 nucleotides matching TRBD1. The CDR3 loop spans 15 amino acids. Looked up from germline, CDR1 is SGHRS and CDR2 is YFSETQ. V dropped 0 bases and J dropped 3; count of bases not matched to a gene: 4. CDR3 sequence reads: CASSLAQTGDYGYTF. The CDR3 DNA reads as TGCGCCAGCAGCTTGGCCCAGACAGGGGACTATGGCTACACCTTC.